The clone carrying this T cell receptor beta chain was picked up one time. The antigen is undetermined. The sample originates from a study of PD-1 blockade in classical Hodgkin lymphoma. General study points: With CD4+ cells, TCR diversity rose significantly by C4D1, but not with CD8+ cells. Complete responders matched newly diagnosed patients in baseline diversity. When set against healthy donors, newly diagnosed patients were reported to show lower baseline TCR diversity.

The assay was immunoSEQ multiplex PCR, and TCRdb's table has in-frame clones only and misses some. The table lists about 14,000 clones, around four fifths of them singletons. Per germline, CDR1 LNHDA and CDR2 SQIVND (reference sequence). The trim removed 7 bases at V and 6 bases at J, leaving 8 bases unmatched. CDR3 length equals 14 residues. All patients experienced relapse after autologous stem cell transplantation, and brentuximab vedotin exposure was variable. The clonotype was recovered from a human donor with classical Hodgkin lymphoma. V gene TRBV19 combines with J gene TRBJ1-5, with 8 positions matching TRBD1. Sequences were derived from peripheral blood mononuclear cells (PBMCs), sampled before the second cycle of nivolumab. This CDR3 reads CASKGSGGGQPQHF. CDR3 sequence (DNA): TGTGCCAGTAAAGGATCAGGGGGCGGTCAGCCCCAGCATTTT.